A selection of T cell receptor beta chains follows, all from one sample in a study of blood T cell repertoires in COVID-19. TCRdb keeps only in-frame clones here, not all; method: immunoSEQ multiplex PCR. The repertoire has some 300,000 clones, roughly 90% of them found once; the top ten carry roughly 3.6%. Sequencing was carried out using PBMCs or T cells enriched from blood (not recorded which). The receptors shown here come from a young woman who had been exposed to COVID-19. Both conserved end residues are part of each CDR3. The D gene is left open where the match is weak. Some rows have no size entry. The others give once, few or many, or a class for an expanded clone.

j_call clone_size d_call v_call cdr3_aa cdr3_nt
TRBJ1-2 once . TRBV19 CASSIKGPDGYTF TGTGCCAGTAGTATAAAGGGGCCGGATGGCTACACCTTC
TRBJ1-3 . . TRBV2 CASSAEGVSGNTIYF TGTGCCAGCAGTGCTGAAGGGGTCTCTGGAAACACCATATATTTT
TRBJ1-5 once . TRBV12-5 CASGLRGGQPQHF TGTGCTAGTGGTTTGCGGGGTGGTCAGCCCCAGCATTTT
TRBJ2-3 . . TRBV3-1/TRBV3-2 CASSATDTQYF TGTGCCAGCAGCGCGACAGATACGCAGTATTTT
TRBJ2-1 . TRBD2 TRBV29-1 CSVEGRGGINEQFF TGCAGCGTTGAAGGGCGCGGGGGGATCAATGAGCAGTTCTTC
TRBJ2-1 . . TRBV5-1 CASSFMANEQFF TGCGCCAGCAGCTTTATGGCCAATGAGCAGTTCTTC
TRBJ1-2 . TRBD1 TRBV12-3/TRBV12-4 CASRLGTEYGYTF TGTGCCAGCAGACTCGGGACAGAGTATGGCTACACCTTC
TRBJ1-1 . . TRBV5-1 CASSLVPGLGTEAFF TGCGCCAGCAGCTTGGTCCCAGGTCTGGGCACTGAAGCTTTCTTT
TRBJ2-1 . . TRBV3-1/TRBV3-2 CASSQVYPSGEQFF TGTGCCAGCAGCCAAGTCTACCCCTCGGGTGAGCAGTTCTTC
TRBJ2-7 . . TRBV29-1 CSVVGDSIHEQYF TGCAGCGTTGTCGGAGACAGTATCCACGAGCAGTACTTC
TRBJ1-3 . TRBD1 TRBV9 CASSVTSGQGGNTIYF TGTGCCAGCAGCGTAACTAGCGGACAGGGGGGAAACACCATATATTTT
TRBJ2-7 . . TRBV18 CASSPPGSSYEQYF TGTGCCAGCTCACCCCCCGGGAGCTCCTACGAGCAGTACTTC
TRBJ1-2 . . TRBV6-1 CASSVSSAGTIDGYTF TGTGCCAGCAGTGTAAGCAGCGCCGGGACAATAGATGGCTACACCTTC
TRBJ1-1 . . TRBV5-1 CASSFSVGVGMNTEAFF TGCGCCAGCAGCTTTTCGGTCGGGGTCGGGATGAACACTGAAGCTTTCTTT
TRBJ2-7 . . TRBV5-1 CASSLARLTYEQYF TGCGCCAGCAGCTTGGCCCGACTCACCTACGAGCAGTACTTC
TRBJ1-3 once TRBD1 TRBV7-9 CASSDPRDRANTIYF TGTGCCAGCAGCGACCCCCGGGACAGGGCAAACACCATATATTTT
TRBJ2-1 . TRBD1 TRBV10-3 CAISESKTGGDNEQFF TGTGCCATCAGTGAGTCTAAGACAGGGGGGGACAATGAGCAGTTCTTC
TRBJ1-1 . TRBD1 TRBV5-4 CAGVRQGAEAFF TGTGCCGGGGTACGACAGGGAGCTGAAGCTTTCTTT
TRBJ2-3 . TRBD2 TRBV4-2 CASSQVTGGRTDTQYF TGTGCCAGCAGCCAAGTAACGGGGGGGCGGACAGATACGCAGTATTTT
TRBJ1-2 . . TRBV5-4 CASSPPGSGSYGYTF TGTGCCAGCAGCCCCCCCGGGAGCGGGTCCTATGGCTACACCTTC
TRBJ2-7 . TRBD2 TRBV7-2 CASSMGLALGEQYF TGTGCCAGCAGCATGGGACTAGCGTTGGGTGAGCAGTACTTC
TRBJ1-6 once . TRBV6-5 CASSYLEGIHNSPLHF TGTGCCAGCAGTTATCTGGAGGGTATCCATAATTCACCCCTCCACTTT
TRBJ2-2 . TRBD2 TRBV5-1 CASSAGGRSLTGKLFF TGCGCCAGCAGCGCGGGAGGGAGGTCCCTGACCGGGAAGCTGTTTTTT
TRBJ1-5 . . TRBV6-5 CASSRLSSQPQHF TGTGCCAGCAGTCGCCTTAGCTCTCAGCCCCAGCATTTT
TRBJ1-6 . TRBD1 TRBV7-2 CASSFDRGNSPLHF TGTGCCAGCAGCTTTGACAGGGGAAATTCACCCCTCCACTTT